A single sample gave rise to the 18 T cell receptor beta chains below, sequenced in a study of cytomegalovirus exposure and HLA in healthy donors. The PCR was carried out with 60 Vbeta primers and 13 Jbeta primers. Produced via immunoSEQ multiplex PCR; TCRdb's table is partial and in-frame only. The table for this sample gives 60,000 to 80,000 clones. Sequences were obtained from PBMCs. The receptor source for this set is a boy aged 5-17 years in good health and CMV-seronegative.

This sequence joins TRBV5-1 and TRBJ1-1, with 9 bases fitting TRBD1. Germline V lookup: CDR1 SGHRS, CDR2 YFSETQ. The length of the CDR3 is 16 residues. J was trimmed by 5 bases and V by 1 base; bases with no gene match: 9. The CDR3 DNA reads TGCGCCAGCAGCTTGAACCCCCTCGACAGGGGGACTGAAGCTTTCTTT. This gives the protein CASSLNPLDRGTEAFF.

The rearrangement uses TRBV7-7 and TRBJ2-1; TRBD2 aligns across 10 bases. The V and J ends lost 5 bases and 6 bases, in that order; junction bases with no gene match: 4. The CDR3 extends over 14 amino acids. CDR1 is SSHAT and CDR2 is FNYEAQ in the germline V gene (reference sequence). The CDR3 is CASSELAGVNEQFF. Here the CDR3 DNA reads TGTGCCAGCAGCGAGCTAGCGGGGGTCAATGAGCAGTTCTTC.

This chain joins TRBV7-2 and TRBJ2-5, with 8 bases identical to TRBD2. The CDR3 sequence is 15 residues long. J lost 1 base, V lost 1 base, and 2 bases had no gene match. Germline V gives CDR1 SGHTA, CDR2 FQGNSA. Written as DNA, the CDR3 is TGTGCCAGCAGCTTAGAGCGGGGGAGCCAAGAGACCCAGTACTTC. Translation: CASSLERGSQETQYF.

The rearrangement uses TRBV18 and TRBJ1-5; 10 bases are shared with TRBD1. The CDR3 length is 14 residues. V was pared by 6 bases and J by 5 bases, with 4 bases of the junction left unmatched. CDR1 is KGHSH and CDR2 is LQKENI in the germline V gene. The CDR3 spells CASSKDRGDQPQHF. The CDR3 nucleotides are TGTGCCAGCTCTAAGGACAGGGGGGATCAGCCCCAGCATTTT.

The chain carries TRBV30 and TRBJ1-5; 7 positions match TRBD1. Germline CDR1 GTSNPN, CDR2 SVGIG (reference sequence). The CDR3 spans 13 residues. Trimming took 5 bases from V and 4 from J; bases not matched to a gene: 5. DNA for the CDR3: TGTGCCTGGGCGTACAGGGGTAATCAGCCCCAGCATTTT. It codes for CAWAYRGNQPQHF.

The chain uses TRBV11-2 and TRBJ2-7, with 9 bases aligning to TRBD1. V dropped 7 bases and J dropped 1; count of bases not matched to a gene: 8. CDR1 and CDR2 (germline): SGHAT, FQNNGV. The CDR3 length is 15 residues. The CDR3: CASTRTGGTSYEQYF. The CDR3, as DNA: TGTGCCAGCACCCGAACAGGGGGCACTTCCTACGAGCAGTACTTC.

This sequence joins TRBV27 and TRBJ2-7, with 7 bases aligning to TRBD1. In germline, CDR1 is MNHEY, CDR2 SMNVEV (reference sequence). The trim removed 4 bases at V and 3 bases at J, leaving 9 bases unmatched. The CDR3 has 15 amino acids. The CDR3 loop is CASSWGTADYYEQYF. In nucleotides, the CDR3 is TGTGCCAGCAGTTGGGGGACAGCCGACTACTACGAGCAGTACTTC.

This CDR3 is CASSRGGARADTQYF. CDR3 nucleotide sequence: TGTGCCAGCAGCCGGGGGGGGGCGAGAGCAGATACGCAGTATTTT. V is TRBV9 and J is TRBJ2-3, with 8 bases aligning to TRBD2. CDR3 length: 15 residues. The V gene's germline CDR1 is SGDLS and CDR2 YYNGEE. J lost 4 bases, V lost 4 bases, and 8 bases had no gene match.

V usage is TRBV7-8 and J usage is TRBJ1-2, with 7 bases aligning to TRBD1. CDR1 and CDR2 (germline): SGHVS, FQNEAQ. This CDR3 comprises 19 residues. Trimming removed 5 bases from V and 5 bases from J; junction bases left unmatched: 23. The CDR3 reads CASSTRTGTASVLGYGYTF. CDR3 sequence (DNA): TGTGCCAGCAGCACAAGAACCGGGACAGCCTCCGTTCTAGGTTATGGCTACACCTTC.

This rearrangement joins TRBV6-8 to TRBJ2-7; 10 bases agree with TRBD1. CDR3 size: 13 residues. V trimming: 7 bases; J trimming: 6 bases; junction bases outside the gene matches: 6. Germline loops: CDR1 MNHGY, CDR2 SAAAGT. The DNA for the CDR3 is TGTGCCAGCATTCGACAGGGGGCGGGCGAGCAGTACTTC. It specifies CASIRQGAGEQYF.

As for this clone: This specimen includes other DNA sequences encoding the same CDR3. The V gene is TRBV4-3, the J gene TRBJ2-3; perhaps TRBD2 as D (6 bases). This CDR3 comprises 15 residues. The V end lost 3 bases, the J end lost 2 bases, and 12 bases lay between the germline ends. Germline V lookup: CDR1 LGHNA, CDR2 YSLEER. The CDR3 sequence: CASSHFGGVTDTQYF. Here the CDR3 DNA reads TGCGCCAGCAGCCACTTTGGAGGGGTCACAGATACGCAGTATTTT.

This chain links TRBV20-1 with TRBJ2-3; no firm D call. The V end lost 8 bases, the J end lost 2 bases, and 8 bases lay between the germline ends. This CDR3 spans 11 amino acids. Germline V CDR1 and CDR2: DFQATT, SNEGSKA (reference sequence). The CDR3 loop reads CSTEYTDTQYF. The CDR3 DNA sequence: TGCAGTACTGAATACACAGATACGCAGTATTTT.

The rearrangement uses TRBV7-3 and TRBJ2-1; a possible D gene is TRBD2 (6 bases). The CDR3 covers 14 residues. Germline CDR1 and CDR2: SGHTA and FQGTGA. Trimming left V 1 base short and J 3 bases short, with 7 bases between. The CDR3 DNA is TGTGCCAGCAGCTTAAGCGGGGTCTACAATGAGCAGTTCTTC. Translated, it gives CASSLSGVYNEQFF.

The chain is built from TRBV9 and TRBJ2-1, with 13 bases that match TRBD2. After removal of 4 bases from V and 0 bases from J, the junction contained 10 bases not matched to a gene. This CDR3 has 19 residues. Looked up from germline, CDR1 is SGDLS and CDR2 is YYNGEE. CDR3 in DNA: TGTGCCAGCAGCCCGAGGGGACTAGCGGGGTCATCCTCCTACAATGAGCAGTTCTTC. This gives the protein CASSPRGLAGSSSYNEQFF.

This chain uses TRBV29-1 with TRBJ1-1, with TRBD1 identical over 9 bases. Trimming cost V 4 bases and J 3 bases; bases outside gene matches: 3. The CDR3 covers 13 residues. Per the germline V gene, CDR1 is SQVTM and CDR2 is ANQGSEA. As DNA, the CDR3 is TGCAGCGTTGTCGACAGGGGGGACACTGAAGCTTTCTTT. It encodes CSVVDRGDTEAFF.

V is TRBV4-3 and J is TRBJ1-2, with 7 bases lining up with TRBD1. V dropped 1 base and J dropped 8; count of bases not matched to a gene: 16. Germline V gene sequence: CDR1 LGHNA, CDR2 YSLEER. This CDR3 contains 17 residues. In DNA form, the CDR3 reads TGCGCCAGCAGCCAAGGGCCCCCAGGGGGGCCAGGAGACGGCTACACCTTC. Its translation: CASSQGPPGGPGDGYTF.

The chain joins TRBV27 to TRBJ2-2; TRBD2 aligns across 13 bases. CDR1 and CDR2 (germline): MNHEY, SMNVEV (reference sequence). The CDR3 runs to 22 residues. V lost 5 bases and J lost 0; bases outside the gene matches: 18. CDR3 in amino acids: CASSPTGLAGRTAIPNTGELFF. CDR3 sequence (DNA): TGTGCCAGCAGTCCCACGGGACTAGCGGGAAGGACCGCAATCCCGAACACCGGGGAGCTGTTTTTT.

The CDR3 is CASSSHGGGLYGYTF. The CDR3 bases are TGTGCCAGCAGCTCGCACGGGGGGGGACTCTATGGCTACACCTTC. The genes are TRBV7-9 and TRBJ1-2; a possible D gene is TRBD1 (5 bases). Germline values: CDR1 SEHNR, CDR2 FQNEAQ (reference sequence). Between the trimmed V and J ends, which lost 4 bases and 4 bases, there was a span of 16 bases. The CDR3 contains 15 residues.